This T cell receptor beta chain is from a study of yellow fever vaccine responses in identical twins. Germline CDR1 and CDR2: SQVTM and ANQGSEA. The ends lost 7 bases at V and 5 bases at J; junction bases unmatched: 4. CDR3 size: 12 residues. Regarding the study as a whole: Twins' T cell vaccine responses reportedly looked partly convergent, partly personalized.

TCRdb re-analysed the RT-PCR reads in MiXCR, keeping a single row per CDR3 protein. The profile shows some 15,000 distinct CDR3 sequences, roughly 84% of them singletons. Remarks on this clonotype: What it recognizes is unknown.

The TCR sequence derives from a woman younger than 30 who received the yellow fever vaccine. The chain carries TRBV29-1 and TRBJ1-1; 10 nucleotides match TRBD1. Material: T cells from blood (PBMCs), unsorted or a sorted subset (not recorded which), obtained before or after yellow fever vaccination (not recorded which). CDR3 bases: TGCAGCGCACGGACAGGGGGGACTGAAGCTTTCTTT. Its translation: CSARTGGTEAFF.